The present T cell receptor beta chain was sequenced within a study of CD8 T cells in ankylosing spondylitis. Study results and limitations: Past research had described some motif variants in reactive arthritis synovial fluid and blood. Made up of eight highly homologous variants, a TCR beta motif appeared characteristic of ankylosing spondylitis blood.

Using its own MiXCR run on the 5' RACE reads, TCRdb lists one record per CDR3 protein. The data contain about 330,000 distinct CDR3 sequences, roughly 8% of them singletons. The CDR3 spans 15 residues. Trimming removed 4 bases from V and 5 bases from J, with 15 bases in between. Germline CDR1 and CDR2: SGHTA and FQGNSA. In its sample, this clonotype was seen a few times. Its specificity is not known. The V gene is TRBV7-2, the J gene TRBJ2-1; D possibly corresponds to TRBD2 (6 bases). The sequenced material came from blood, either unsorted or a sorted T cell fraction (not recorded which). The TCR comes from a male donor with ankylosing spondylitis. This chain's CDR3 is CASSSNWGDHNEQFF. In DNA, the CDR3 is TGTGCCAGCAGCTCTAATTGGGGGGACCACAATGAGCAGTTCTTC.